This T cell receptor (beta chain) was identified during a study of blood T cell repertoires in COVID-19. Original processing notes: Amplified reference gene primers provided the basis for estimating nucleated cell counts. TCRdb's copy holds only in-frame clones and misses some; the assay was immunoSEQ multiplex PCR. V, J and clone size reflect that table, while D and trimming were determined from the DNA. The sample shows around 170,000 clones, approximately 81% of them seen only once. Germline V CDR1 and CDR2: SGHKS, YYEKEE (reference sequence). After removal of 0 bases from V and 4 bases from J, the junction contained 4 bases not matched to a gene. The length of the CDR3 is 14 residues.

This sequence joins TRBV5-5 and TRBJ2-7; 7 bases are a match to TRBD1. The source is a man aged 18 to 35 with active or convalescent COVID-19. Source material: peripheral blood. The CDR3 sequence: CASSLGAGGYEQYF. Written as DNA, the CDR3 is TGTGCCAGCAGCTTGGGGGCAGGGGGTTACGAGCAGTACTTC.